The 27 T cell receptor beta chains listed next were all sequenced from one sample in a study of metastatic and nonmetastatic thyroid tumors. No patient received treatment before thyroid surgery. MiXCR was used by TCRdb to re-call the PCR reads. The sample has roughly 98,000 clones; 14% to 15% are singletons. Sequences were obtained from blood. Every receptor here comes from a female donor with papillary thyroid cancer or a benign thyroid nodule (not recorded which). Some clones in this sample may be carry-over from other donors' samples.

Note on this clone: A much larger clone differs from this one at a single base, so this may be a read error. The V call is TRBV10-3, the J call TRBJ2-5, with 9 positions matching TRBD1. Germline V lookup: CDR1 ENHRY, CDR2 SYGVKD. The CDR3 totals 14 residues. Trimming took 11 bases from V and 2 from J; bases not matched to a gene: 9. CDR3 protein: CAVMGGQGQETQYF. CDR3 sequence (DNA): TGTGCCGTCATGGGAGGACAGGGGCAAGAGACCCAGTACTTC.

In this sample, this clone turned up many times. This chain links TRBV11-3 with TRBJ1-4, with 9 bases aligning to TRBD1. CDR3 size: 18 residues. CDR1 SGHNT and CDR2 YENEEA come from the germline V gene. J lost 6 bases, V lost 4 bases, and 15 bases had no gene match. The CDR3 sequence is CASSSGDRDCMEHEKLFF. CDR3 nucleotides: TGTGCCAGCAGCTCAGGGGACAGGGATTGCATGGAGCATGAAAAACTGTTTTTT.

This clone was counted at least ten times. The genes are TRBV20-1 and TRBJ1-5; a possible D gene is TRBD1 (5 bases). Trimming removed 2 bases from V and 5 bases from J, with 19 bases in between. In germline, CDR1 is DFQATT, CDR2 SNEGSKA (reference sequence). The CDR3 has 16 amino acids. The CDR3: CSARIEDIEGYQPQHF. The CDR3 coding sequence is TGCAGTGCTAGAATCGAGGACATCGAGGGCTATCAGCCCCAGCATTTT.

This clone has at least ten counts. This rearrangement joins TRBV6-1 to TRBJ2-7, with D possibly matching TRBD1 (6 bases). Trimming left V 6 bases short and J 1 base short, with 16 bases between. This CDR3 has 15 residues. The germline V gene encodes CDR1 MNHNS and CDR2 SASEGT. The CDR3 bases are TGTGCCAGCAGCTCCGGGACAACCACTTCCTACGAGCAGTACTTC. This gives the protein CASSSGTTTSYEQYF.

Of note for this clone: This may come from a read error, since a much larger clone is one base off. The CDR3 DNA reads TGTGTCAGCAGCTTCGGGGGGAGCCACACCGGGGAGCTGTTTTTT. Protein product: CVSSFGGSHTGELFF. This chain links TRBV7-2 with TRBJ2-2, with TRBD2 identical over 7 bases. This CDR3 is built from 15 residues. The germline CDR1 and CDR2 sequences are SGHTA and FQGNSA.

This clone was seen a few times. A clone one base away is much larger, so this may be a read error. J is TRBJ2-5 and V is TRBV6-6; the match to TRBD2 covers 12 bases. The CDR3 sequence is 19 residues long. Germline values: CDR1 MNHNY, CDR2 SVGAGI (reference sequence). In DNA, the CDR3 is TGTGCCAGCAGTTACCACCCCAGGGCTAGCGGGGGGGCCTGGGAGACCAAGTACTTC. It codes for CASSYHPRASGGAWETKYF.

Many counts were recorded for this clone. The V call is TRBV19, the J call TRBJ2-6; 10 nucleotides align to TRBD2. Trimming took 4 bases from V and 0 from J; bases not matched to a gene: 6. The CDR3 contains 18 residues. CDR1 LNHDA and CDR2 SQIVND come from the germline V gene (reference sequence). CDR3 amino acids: CASSTLAGGGSGANVLTF. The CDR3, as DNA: TGTGCCAGTAGTACTTTAGCGGGGGGCGGCTCTGGGGCCAACGTCCTGACTTTC.

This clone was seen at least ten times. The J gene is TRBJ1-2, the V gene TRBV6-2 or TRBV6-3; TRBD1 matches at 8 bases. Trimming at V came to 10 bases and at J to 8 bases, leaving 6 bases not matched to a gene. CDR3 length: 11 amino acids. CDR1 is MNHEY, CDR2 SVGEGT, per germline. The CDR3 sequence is CAIQGARGYTF. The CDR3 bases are TGTGCCATCCAGGGGGCGCGGGGCTACACCTTC.

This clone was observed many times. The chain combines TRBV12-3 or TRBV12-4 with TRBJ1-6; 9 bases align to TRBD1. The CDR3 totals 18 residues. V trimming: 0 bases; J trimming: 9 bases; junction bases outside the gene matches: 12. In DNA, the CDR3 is TGTGCCAGCAGTTTAGCTCCCGGGACAGGGTTCGGCGGTTCACCCCTCCACTTT. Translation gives CASSLAPGTGFGGSPLHF.

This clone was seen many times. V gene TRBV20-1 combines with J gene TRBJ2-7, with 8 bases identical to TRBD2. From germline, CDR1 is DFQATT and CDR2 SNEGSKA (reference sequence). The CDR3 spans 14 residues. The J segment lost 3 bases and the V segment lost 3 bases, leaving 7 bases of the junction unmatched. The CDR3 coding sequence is TGCAGTGCTAGGGGGGCTAGCGGGCACTACGAGCAGTACTTC. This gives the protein CSARGASGHYEQYF.

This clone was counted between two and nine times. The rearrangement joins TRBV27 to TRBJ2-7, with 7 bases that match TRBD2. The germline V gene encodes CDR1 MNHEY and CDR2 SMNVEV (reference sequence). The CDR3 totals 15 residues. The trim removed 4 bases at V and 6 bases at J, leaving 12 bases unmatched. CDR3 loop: CASSSPGSGYSEQYF. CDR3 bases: TGTGCCAGCAGTTCCCCAGGTAGCGGGTACTCCGAGCAGTACTTC.

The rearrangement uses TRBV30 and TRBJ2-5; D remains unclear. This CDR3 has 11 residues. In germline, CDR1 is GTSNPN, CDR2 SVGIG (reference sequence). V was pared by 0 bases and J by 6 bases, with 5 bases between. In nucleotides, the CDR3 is TGTGCCTGGAGTGTTGGGCAGACCCAGTACTTC. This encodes CAWSVGQTQYF. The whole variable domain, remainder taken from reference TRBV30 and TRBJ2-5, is SQTIHQWPATLVQPVGSPLSLECTVEGTSNPNLYWYRQAAGRGLQLLFYSVGIGQISSEVPQNLSASRPQDRQFILSSKKLLLSDSGFYLCAWSVGQTQYFGPGTRLLVL.

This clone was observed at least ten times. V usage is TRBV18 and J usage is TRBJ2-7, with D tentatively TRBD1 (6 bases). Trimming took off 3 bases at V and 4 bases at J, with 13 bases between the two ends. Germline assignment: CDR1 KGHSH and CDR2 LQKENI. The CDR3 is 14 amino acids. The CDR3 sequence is CASSPLDSGYEQYF. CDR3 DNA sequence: TGTGCCAGCTCACCTTTGGACAGCGGATACGAGCAGTACTTC.

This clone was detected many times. CDR3 residues: CATSDNSGLAGLFSYNEQFF. The CDR3 DNA reads TGTGCCACCAGTGACAACTCGGGACTAGCGGGGCTATTCTCCTACAATGAGCAGTTCTTC. The V gene is TRBV24-1, the J gene TRBJ2-1; 13 bases align to TRBD2. CDR1 and CDR2 from the germline V gene are KGHDR and SFDVKD. The CDR3 consists of 20 residues. With 4 bases clipped from V and 0 bases from J, the junction kept 11 bases outside the gene matches.

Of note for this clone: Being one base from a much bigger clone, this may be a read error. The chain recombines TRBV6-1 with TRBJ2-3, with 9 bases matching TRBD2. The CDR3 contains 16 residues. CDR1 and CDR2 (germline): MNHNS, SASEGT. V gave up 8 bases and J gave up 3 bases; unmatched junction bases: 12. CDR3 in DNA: TGTGCCAGCCTGACCCTTAGCGGGGGTGGAACAGATACGCAGTATTTT. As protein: CASLTLSGGGTDTQYF.

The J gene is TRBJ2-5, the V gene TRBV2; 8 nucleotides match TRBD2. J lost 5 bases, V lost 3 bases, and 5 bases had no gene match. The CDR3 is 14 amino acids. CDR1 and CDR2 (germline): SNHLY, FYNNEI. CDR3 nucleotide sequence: TGTGCCAGCAGTGACGGGGGGGTGGGGGAGACCCAGTACTTC. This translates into CASSDGGVGETQYF.

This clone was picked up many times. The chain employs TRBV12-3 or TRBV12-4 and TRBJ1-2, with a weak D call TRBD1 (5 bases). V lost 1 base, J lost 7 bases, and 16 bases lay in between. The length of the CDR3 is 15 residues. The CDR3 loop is CASSLGQGHLLGYTF. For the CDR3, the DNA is TGTGCCAGCAGTTTAGGGCAGGGTCACTTACTTGGCTACACCTTC.

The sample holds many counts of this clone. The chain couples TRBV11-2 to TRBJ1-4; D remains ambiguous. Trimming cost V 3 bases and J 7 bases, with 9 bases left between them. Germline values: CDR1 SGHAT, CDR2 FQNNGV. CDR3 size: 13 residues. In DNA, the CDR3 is TGTGCCAGCAGCTTCCAGCTGATTGAAAAACTGTTTTTT. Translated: CASSFQLIEKLFF.

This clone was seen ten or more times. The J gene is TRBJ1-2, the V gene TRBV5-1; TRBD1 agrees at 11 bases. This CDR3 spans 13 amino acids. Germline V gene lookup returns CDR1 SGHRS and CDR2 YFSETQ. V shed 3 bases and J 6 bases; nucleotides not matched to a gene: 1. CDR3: CASSWDRGNGYTF. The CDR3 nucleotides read TGCGCCAGCAGCTGGGACAGGGGGAATGGCTACACCTTC. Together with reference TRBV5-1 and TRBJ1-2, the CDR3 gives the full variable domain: KAGVTQTPRYLIKTRGQQVTLSCSPISGHRSVSWYQQTPGQGLQFLFEYFSETQRNKGNFPGRFSGRQFSNSRSEMNVSTLELGDSALYLCASSWDRGNGYTFGSGTRLTVV.

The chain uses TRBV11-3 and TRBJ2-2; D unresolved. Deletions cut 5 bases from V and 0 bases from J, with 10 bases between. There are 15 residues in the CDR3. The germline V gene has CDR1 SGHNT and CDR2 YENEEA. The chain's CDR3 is CASSPAVTNTGELFF. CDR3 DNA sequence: TGTGCCAGCAGCCCAGCAGTCACGAACACCGGGGAGCTGTTTTTT.

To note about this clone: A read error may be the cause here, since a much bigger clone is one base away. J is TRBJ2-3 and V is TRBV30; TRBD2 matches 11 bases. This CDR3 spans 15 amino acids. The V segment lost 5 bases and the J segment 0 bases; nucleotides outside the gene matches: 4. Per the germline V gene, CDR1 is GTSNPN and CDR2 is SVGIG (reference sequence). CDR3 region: CAWVLAGGSTDTQYF. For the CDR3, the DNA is TGTGCCTGGGTGCTAGCGGGGGGTAGCACAGATACGCAGTATTTT.

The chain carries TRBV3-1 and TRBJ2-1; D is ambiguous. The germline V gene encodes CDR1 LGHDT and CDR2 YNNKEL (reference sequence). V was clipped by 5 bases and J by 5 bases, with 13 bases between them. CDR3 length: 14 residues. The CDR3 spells CASSLDWPDNEQFF. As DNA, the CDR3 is TGTGCCAGCAGCTTAGACTGGCCCGACAATGAGCAGTTCTTC.

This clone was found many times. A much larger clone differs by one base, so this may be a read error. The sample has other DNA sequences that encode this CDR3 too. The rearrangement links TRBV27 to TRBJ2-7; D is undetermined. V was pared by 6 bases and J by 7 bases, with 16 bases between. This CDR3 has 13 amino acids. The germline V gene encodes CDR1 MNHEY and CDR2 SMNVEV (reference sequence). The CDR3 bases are TGTGCCAGCAGCTTAAGGAGTGGGGAAGAGCAGTACTTC. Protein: CASSLRSGEEQYF.

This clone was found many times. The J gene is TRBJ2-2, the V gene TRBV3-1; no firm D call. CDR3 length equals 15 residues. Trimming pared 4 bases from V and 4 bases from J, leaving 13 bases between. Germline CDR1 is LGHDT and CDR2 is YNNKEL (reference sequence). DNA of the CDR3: TGTGCCAGCAGCCTCCCGGCCTCGGTCACCGGGGAGCTGTTTTTT. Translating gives CASSLPASVTGELFF.

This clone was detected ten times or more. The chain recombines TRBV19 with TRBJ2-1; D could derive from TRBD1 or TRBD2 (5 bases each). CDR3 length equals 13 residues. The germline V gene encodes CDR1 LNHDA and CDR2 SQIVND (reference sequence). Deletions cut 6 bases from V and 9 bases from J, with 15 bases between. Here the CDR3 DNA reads TGTGCCAGTAGCACGGGGCCCGCGGCTGAGCAGTTCTTC. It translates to CASSTGPAAEQFF.

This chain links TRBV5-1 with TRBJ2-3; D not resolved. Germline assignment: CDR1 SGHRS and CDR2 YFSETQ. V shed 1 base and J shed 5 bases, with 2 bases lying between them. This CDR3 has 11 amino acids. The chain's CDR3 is CASSLLDTQYF. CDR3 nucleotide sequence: TGCGCCAGCAGCTTGTTAGATACGCAGTATTTT.

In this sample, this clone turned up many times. The CDR3 DNA sequence: TGTGCCAGCAGCCAAGCACAGGGGTTCAGTAATTCACCCCTCCACTTT. Its translation: CASSQAQGFSNSPLHF. This chain links TRBV3-1 with TRBJ1-6, with 7 bases fitting TRBD1. J gave up 6 bases and V 1 base, and 6 bases lay outside the gene matches. Germline V gene data show CDR1 as LGHDT and CDR2 as YNNKEL (reference sequence). CDR3 length equals 16 residues.